These T cell receptor beta chains were read from a single sample in a study of OX40 agonist ivuxolimab in advanced cancers. Measured with immunoSEQ multiplex PCR; TCRdb has only the in-frame clones, and not every one. Among about 94,000 clones listed, roughly 94% were seen once. The sample in question was CD4+ or CD8+ T cells sorted from blood, obtained in a trial of the OX40 agonist ivuxolimab. These receptors all come from an adult with an advanced solid tumor such as melanoma, head and neck, liver or kidney cancer. CDR3s include the opening cysteine and the closing phenylalanine or tryptophan. Each record gives: J gene, clone size, V gene, CDR3 protein. Clone size, where shown, is once, few, many, or a class for clones that have expanded.

>TRBJ2-2|-|TRBV7-3
CASSPHAGTSTPGELFF
>TRBJ2-7|-|TRBV6-1
CASSPQTGGPYEQYF
>TRBJ1-2|-|TRBV28
CASSLAGYYGYTF
>TRBJ2-6|-|TRBV9
CASSSRGTGANVLTF
>TRBJ2-1|-|TRBV18
CASSPSRGAGEQFF
>TRBJ1-2|-|TRBV25-1
CASSVFSNLHGYTF
>TRBJ2-5|-|TRBV28
CASSSHGTGEQETQYF
>TRBJ2-7|-|TRBV10-3
CAISEGVGQGTYEQYF
>TRBJ1-1|-|TRBV4-3
CASSQGRNTEAFF
>TRBJ1-4|once|TRBV18
CASSRGVGTNEKLFF
>TRBJ2-3|-|TRBV5-6
CASSPRLTGRTDTQYF
>TRBJ2-7|-|TRBV2
CASGRGVGAYEQYF
>TRBJ2-2|-|TRBV27
CASSPPRSGSSTGELFF
>TRBJ1-1|-|TRBV6-5
CASSYSAGDLEAFF
>TRBJ1-1|-|TRBV7-9
CASSPIPLLNTEAFF
>TRBJ2-5|-|TRBV18
CASSPLETQYF
>TRBJ2-3|-|TRBV6-1
CASSEATGLGTQYF
>TRBJ2-1|-|TRBV5-1
CASSLGQGRNNEQFF
>TRBJ2-7|-|TRBV27
CASSTGTMGQYF
>TRBJ1-1|-|TRBV6-6
CASSYVGLKENTEAFF
>TRBJ2-2|-|TRBV9
CASSVSGARNTGELFF
>TRBJ2-1|-|TRBV5-1
CASRTGLSSYNEQFF
>TRBJ2-1|-|TRBV29-1
CSSRGPGLEINEQFF
>TRBJ2-3|-|TRBV9
CASSAHTDTQYF
>TRBJ2-1|-|TRBV6-6
CASSPTSGGYEQFF
>TRBJ2-7|-|TRBV6-5
CAIISGRNPYEQYF
>TRBJ1-1|-|TRBV6-9
CASSYLGRANTEAFF
>TRBJ2-3|-|TRBV11-2
CASSLEISGGITDTQYF
>TRBJ1-4|-|TRBV10-3
CAISESGASAGKLFF
>TRBJ2-5|-|TRBV6-5
CASSPDRVQTQYF
>TRBJ2-7|-|TRBV6-5
CASKRAGGYEQYF
>TRBJ1-3|-|TRBV7-2
CASSLGPGRPSGNTIYF
>TRBJ1-1|-|TRBV19
CASSLPGQGRTEAFF
>TRBJ2-3|-|TRBV29-1
CSAQGVVTDTQYF
>TRBJ1-6|-|TRBV5-4
CASSWGTGMNSPLHF
>TRBJ1-5|-|TRBV5-1
CASSLGGMSNQPQHF
>TRBJ2-7|-|TRBV5-5
CASSPASVSYEQYF
>TRBJ2-1|-|TRBV6-1
CASSASGLGEQFF
>TRBJ1-1|-|TRBV4-1
CASSQGAIQGQNTEAFF
>TRBJ1-1|-|TRBV7-3
CASGRHGDTEAFF
>TRBJ1-3|-|TRBV6-6
CASLTAGYGNTIYF
>TRBJ1-2|-|TRBV4-1
CASSQDTEGNGYTF
>TRBJ2-7|-|TRBV7-2
CASSLAHISGRYEQYF
>TRBJ1-3|once|TRBV6-6
CASTQGGSGNTIYF
>TRBJ1-5|once|TRBV4-1
CASSQAVGGGQPQHF
>TRBJ1-6|few|TRBV4-2
CASSQRDRADSPLHF
>TRBJ2-7|-|TRBV9
CASSLDFYEQYF
>TRBJ2-7|-|TRBV27
CASSPLRTTFDYEQYF